One and the same sample provided the 18 T cell receptor beta chains below, sequenced in a study of T cells after yellow fever vaccination. One entry per CDR3 protein results from TCRdb running MiXCR on the 5' RACE reads. The top ten hold about a sixth of the sample, which has around 500,000 distinct CDR3 sequences, less than 25% seen once. The sample in question was PBMCs, obtained 21 days after the first yellow fever vaccination. The receptors here all came from a man between 18 and 29 years old who received the YFV17D yellow fever vaccine.

J is TRBJ2-4 and V is TRBV27, with unresolved D. Germline assignment: CDR1 MNHEY and CDR2 SMNVEV (reference sequence). There are 14 residues in the CDR3. Trimming pared 5 bases from V and 0 bases from J, leaving 8 bases between. Here the CDR3 DNA reads TGTGCCAGCAGTGGGTCCCTAGCCAAAAACATTCAGTACTTC. Translation: CASSGSLAKNIQYF.

J is TRBJ2-1 and V is TRBV6-1, with D possibly being TRBD1 (5 bases). This CDR3 spans 14 amino acids. Deletions cut 4 bases from V and 4 bases from J, with 11 bases between. Germline-derived CDR1 and CDR2 are MNHNS and SASEGT. CDR3 DNA: TGTGCCAGCAGTGCGACAGTTTTGTACAATGAGCAGTTCTTC. This sequence encodes CASSATVLYNEQFF.

The chain is built from TRBV6-5 and TRBJ2-7; a possible D gene is TRBD1 (6 bases). V was shortened by 4 bases and J by 5 bases, with 15 bases between the two germline ends. The length of the CDR3 is 14 residues. In germline, CDR1 is MNHEY, CDR2 SVGAGI. Written as DNA, the CDR3 is TGTGCCAGCAGTTCCACCCTACAGGGTGACGAGCAGTACTTC. It is translated as CASSSTLQGDEQYF.

This clonotype was detected only a few times. A much larger clone lies one base from this, so it may be a read error. The rearrangement joins TRBV7-2 to TRBJ2-5, with D unresolved. Germline values: CDR1 SGHTA, CDR2 FQGNSA. Trimming cost V 5 bases and J 2 bases, with 9 bases left between them. CDR3 length equals 13 residues. CDR3 bases: TGTGCCAGCAGCATTTCCGGGCAAGAGACCCAGTACTTC. Translating it yields CASSISGQETQYF.

This clonotype has more than one count but fewer than ten. The V and J genes are TRBV5-1 and TRBJ2-3, with 12 bases fitting TRBD1. The ends lost 4 bases at V and 3 bases at J; junction bases unmatched: 3. This CDR3 contains 15 residues. In germline, CDR1 is SGHRS, CDR2 YFSETQ. The CDR3 DNA sequence: TGCGCCAGCAGCGGGGGACAGGGGGCAACAGATACGCAGTATTTT. Protein sequence: CASSGGQGATDTQYF.

The genes are TRBV7-9 and TRBJ1-4, with D uncertain. Germline V gives CDR1 SEHNR, CDR2 FQNEAQ (reference sequence). Trimming removed 1 base from V and 10 bases from J, with 10 bases in between. The CDR3 covers 13 residues. The CDR3 DNA reads as TGTGCCAGCAGCTTAGTCGTCGAGGGAAAACTGTTTTTT. Translating it yields CASSLVVEGKLFF.

This clonotype was observed a handful of times. The rearrangement links TRBV5-1 to TRBJ2-5, with D tentatively TRBD1 or TRBD2 (5 bases each). V gave up 2 bases and J gave up 4 bases, with 15 bases separating them. Germline values: CDR1 SGHRS, CDR2 YFSETQ. CDR3 length: 15 amino acids. The CDR3 region is CASSFRDGRRETQYF. As DNA, the CDR3 is TGCGCCAGCAGCTTCCGGGACGGACGGCGAGAGACCCAGTACTTC.

This clonotype has more than one count but fewer than ten. CDR3 in amino acids: CASAIRTGGKSNIQYF. The CDR3 DNA reads TGTGCCAGCGCGATAAGAACAGGGGGCAAGTCGAACATTCAGTACTTC. The chain carries TRBV28 and TRBJ2-4; TRBD1 matches at 9 bases. The CDR3 sequence is 16 residues long. CDR1 is MDHEN and CDR2 is SYDVKM in the germline V gene. With V trimmed by 8 bases and J by 7 bases, 15 bases remained unmatched.

The chain joins TRBV7-2 to TRBJ1-1, with TRBD1 as a possible D gene (5 bases). V lost 1 base and J lost 0, with 9 bases in between. The CDR3 sequence is 15 residues long. Germline values: CDR1 SGHTA, CDR2 FQGNSA. This CDR3 is CASSLVRRVNTEAFF. CDR3 sequence (DNA): TGTGCCAGCAGCTTAGTGCGCAGGGTGAACACTGAAGCTTTCTTT.

CDR3: CASSYAGASYGYTF. The CDR3 DNA sequence: TGTGCCAGCAGCTACGCAGGGGCTAGCTATGGCTACACCTTC. The genes are TRBV11-2 and TRBJ1-2; tentatively, D is TRBD1 (6 bases). V was shortened by 4 bases and J by 4 bases, with 13 bases between the two germline ends. The CDR3 is made up of 14 amino acids. Per germline, CDR1 SGHAT and CDR2 FQNNGV.

J is TRBJ2-3 and V is TRBV11-1; 7 positions agree with TRBD2. Germline-derived CDR1 and CDR2 are SGHAT and FQDESV (reference sequence). After removal of 3 bases from V and 1 base from J, the junction contained 13 bases not matched to a gene. The CDR3 runs 18 residues. CDR3 in DNA: TGTGCCAGCAGCTTCGGAGTCCCTAGCGGATACGGCACAGATACGCAGTATTTT. Its protein product is CASSFGVPSGYGTDTQYF.

This clonotype was counted a few times. The rearrangement links TRBV7-9 to TRBJ2-7, with a tentative D call TRBD1 (5 bases). V was pared by 1 base and J by 4 bases, with 11 bases between. CDR1 is SEHNR and CDR2 is FQNEAQ in the germline V gene (reference sequence). The CDR3 is 14 residues long. The CDR3 sequence is CASSLVGQAYEQYV. The CDR3 DNA reads as TGTGCCAGCAGCTTAGTGGGGCAAGCTTACGAGCAGTACGTC.

This clonotype was detected only a few times. This chain links TRBV6-5 with TRBJ2-2; D might be TRBD1 (5 bases). The CDR3 runs to 15 residues. Germline assignment: CDR1 MNHEY and CDR2 SVGAGI. Trimming stripped 1 base from V and 3 bases from J, with 9 bases between. Written as DNA, the CDR3 is TGTGCCAGCAGTTACTGGGCCAGGGACACCGGGGAGCTGTTTTTT. Residues: CASSYWARDTGELFF.

This clonotype has only a few counts. The rearrangement links TRBV3-1 to TRBJ2-7; D is ambiguous. The germline V gene has CDR1 LGHDT and CDR2 YNNKEL (reference sequence). CDR3 size: 14 residues. Trimming removed 0 bases from V and 0 bases from J, with 6 bases in between. CDR3 sequence reads: CASSQDYNSYEQYF. CDR3 bases: TGTGCCAGCAGCCAAGATTATAACTCCTACGAGCAGTACTTC.

This clonotype has more than one count but fewer than ten. The chain couples TRBV7-8 to TRBJ1-1; D gene unclear. Germline lookup yields CDR1 SGHVS and CDR2 FQNEAQ. V was shortened by 6 bases and J by 1 base, with 6 bases between the two germline ends. CDR3 length equals 12 residues. CDR3 region: CASRSSNTEAFF. Here the CDR3 DNA reads TGTGCCAGCAGATCGTCGAACACTGAAGCTTTCTTT.

This chain connects TRBV6-2 or TRBV6-3 to TRBJ2-1; perhaps D is TRBD1 or TRBD2 (5 bases each). The CDR3 runs to 14 residues. Germline V gene sequence: CDR1 MNHEY, CDR2 SVGEGT. The V gene lost 7 bases and the J gene lost 5 bases, with 15 bases spanning the gap. CDR3 DNA sequence: TGTGCCAGCAATACCGGGACGGTCGACAATGAGCAGTTCTTC. It specifies CASNTGTVDNEQFF.

The CDR3 loop reads CASTTRASWDEQYF. CDR3 bases: TGTGCCAGCACTACCAGGGCCAGTTGGGACGAGCAGTACTTC. The rearrangement uses TRBV6-2 or TRBV6-3 and TRBJ2-7; a weak D match, TRBD1 (5 bases). Per germline, CDR1 MNHEY and CDR2 SVGEGT. Trimming pared 7 bases from V and 5 bases from J, leaving 18 bases between. CDR3 size: 14 residues.

The CDR3 nucleotides read TGCGCCAGCAGCTTAACTAGCGGTAAGAACAATGAGCAGTTCTTC. It is translated as CASSLTSGKNNEQFF. The chain combines TRBV5-1 with TRBJ2-1; TRBD2 matches 8 bases. J was trimmed by 5 bases and V by 2 bases; bases with no gene match: 6. Germline assignment: CDR1 SGHRS and CDR2 YFSETQ. The CDR3 extends over 15 amino acids.